The entry below describes one T cell receptor (beta chain). In this sample, this clone turned up a few times. Its cognate antigen has yet to be identified. One base away there is no much larger clone; base qualities are not given. The data are from a study of control samples from healthy donors and cancer patients (dated by TCRdb to 2020 to 2021). V is clipped by 5 bases and J by 4 bases, and the sequence between their germline boundaries is 15 bases long. The CDR3, cysteine through phenylalanine, is 16 amino acids long. Only the CDR3 DNA stays, 48 bases, in frame from base 1. From a lookup of the germline V gene (reference sequence), CDR1 and CDR2 are LNHDA and SQIVND. Receptor libraries were prepared by the immunoSEQ multiplex PCR assay. The table comes from immuneACCESS by way of TCRdb, which keeps in-frame sequences with V and J called. Part of the clones is missing from these tables; in studies checked, under half for an unresolved V gene and the rest for unknown reasons. Present in this sample are 170,000 or so clones, around 94% of which were seen just once. Jointly, the top ten make up around 1.5% of the sample.

The material sequenced was blood. The V and J genes are TRBV19 and TRBJ2-6; no confident D gene assignment can be made. This TCR was recovered from a man aged 25-45 years in good health. The DNA reads TGTGCCAGTAGTTCCGAGGTTTCCTGGGGGGCCAACGTCCTGACTTTC. Its protein is CASSSEVSWGANVLTF.